This T cell receptor beta chain is drawn from a study of molecular identifiers for immune sequencing clone quantification. On the study more broadly: Replicates split RNA from approximately 22,000 or 94,000 naive CD8 cells five ways, and the researchers sequenced four portions.

Via MiXCR, TCRdb re-called the PCR reads, giving one row per CDR3 protein. Of 460,000 or so distinct CDR3 sequences listed, roughly 24% are singletons. Researchers sorted naive CD8 T cells as cells that were CD8+CD4-CCR7+CD45RA+. With respect to this clonotype: Its specificity is unknown.

This CDR3 comprises 16 residues. V lost 0 bases, J lost 3 bases, and 15 bases lay in between. CDR1 is LGHNA, CDR2 YSLEER, per germline. Overall study results and limits: Sharing of a barcode by identical TCR molecules could cause highly expanded clone sizes to be underestimated. Clonotypes topping 20 RNA copies carried over 97% of effector molecules but under 1% of naive ones.

The chain is built from TRBV4-3 and TRBJ2-7; TRBD1 is a possible D gene (5 bases). Sequenced material: naive CD8+ T cells from blood, with Jurkat cell RNA spiked in. Specified subset: FACS-sorted CD8+CD4-CCR7+CD45RA+ naive T cells. The receptor was derived from a human donor in good health. Some libraries in this study had Jurkat cell RNA spiked in. The CDR3 spells CASSQDRQYSLYEQYF. The CDR3, as DNA: TGCGCCAGCAGCCAAGATCGACAGTATAGCCTCTACGAGCAGTACTTC.